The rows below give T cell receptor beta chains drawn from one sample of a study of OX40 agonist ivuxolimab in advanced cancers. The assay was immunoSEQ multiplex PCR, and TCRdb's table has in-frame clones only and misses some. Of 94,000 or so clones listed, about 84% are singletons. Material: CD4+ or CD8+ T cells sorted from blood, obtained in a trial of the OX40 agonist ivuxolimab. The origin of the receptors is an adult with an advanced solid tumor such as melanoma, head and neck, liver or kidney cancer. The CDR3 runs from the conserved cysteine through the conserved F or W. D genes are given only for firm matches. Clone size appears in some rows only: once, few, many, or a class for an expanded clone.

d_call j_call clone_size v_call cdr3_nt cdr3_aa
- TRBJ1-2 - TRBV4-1 TGCGCCAGCAGCCAAGAGGCCCGGGGGCAGACCGGGGGCTACACCTTC CASSQEARGQTGGYTF
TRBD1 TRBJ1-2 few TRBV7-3 TGTGCCAGCAGCTTAGAGGGACAGGCAAACTATGGCTACACCTTC CASSLEGQANYGYTF
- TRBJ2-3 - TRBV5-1 TGCGCCAGCAGCGCTGGGTCTAGCACAGATACGCAGTATTTT CASSAGSSTDTQYF
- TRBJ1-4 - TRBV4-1 TGCGCCAGCAGCCAACGGGCATCGGAATTTGCAACTAATGAAAAACTGTTTTTT CASSQRASEFATNEKLFF
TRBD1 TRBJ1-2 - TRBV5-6 TGTGCCAGCAGCAAATCCGGGACAGCTTTTTTTGGCTACACCTTC CASSKSGTAFFGYTF
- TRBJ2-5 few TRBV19 TGTGCCAGTGGTACGGCAGAGACCCAGTACTTC CASGTAETQYF
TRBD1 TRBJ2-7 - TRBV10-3 TGTGCCATCAGTGGGGACAGTTACGAGCAGTACTTC CAISGDSYEQYF
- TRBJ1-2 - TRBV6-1 TGTGCCAGCAGTAGGGGCAGCTATGGCTACACCTTC CASSRGSYGYTF
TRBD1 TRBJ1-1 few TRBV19 TGTGCCAGTAGGGTACAGGGGCCTCTAGAGAACACTGAAGCTTTCTTT CASRVQGPLENTEAFF
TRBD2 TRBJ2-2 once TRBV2 TGTGCCAGCAGCACTCGACTAGCGGGGAACACCGGGGAGCTGTTTTTT CASSTRLAGNTGELFF
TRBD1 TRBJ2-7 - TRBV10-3 TGTGCCATCAGTGAGGGGGGGACAGGGTCCTACGAGCAGTACTTC CAISEGGTGSYEQYF
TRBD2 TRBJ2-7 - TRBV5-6 TGTGCCAGCAGCACAACAGGCGGGGGGCTCTACGAGCAGTACTTC CASSTTGGGLYEQYF
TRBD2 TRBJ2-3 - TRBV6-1 TGTGCCAGCAGTGAACCGGGACTAGAAACAGATACGCAGTATTTT CASSEPGLETDTQYF
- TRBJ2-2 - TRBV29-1 TGCAGCGTTGTCAGGCGCGCGAACACCGGGGAGCTGTTTTTT CSVVRRANTGELFF
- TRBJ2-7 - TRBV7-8 TGTGCCAGCAGCCTTAGGGGGACGGCCTACGAGCAGTACTTC CASSLRGTAYEQYF